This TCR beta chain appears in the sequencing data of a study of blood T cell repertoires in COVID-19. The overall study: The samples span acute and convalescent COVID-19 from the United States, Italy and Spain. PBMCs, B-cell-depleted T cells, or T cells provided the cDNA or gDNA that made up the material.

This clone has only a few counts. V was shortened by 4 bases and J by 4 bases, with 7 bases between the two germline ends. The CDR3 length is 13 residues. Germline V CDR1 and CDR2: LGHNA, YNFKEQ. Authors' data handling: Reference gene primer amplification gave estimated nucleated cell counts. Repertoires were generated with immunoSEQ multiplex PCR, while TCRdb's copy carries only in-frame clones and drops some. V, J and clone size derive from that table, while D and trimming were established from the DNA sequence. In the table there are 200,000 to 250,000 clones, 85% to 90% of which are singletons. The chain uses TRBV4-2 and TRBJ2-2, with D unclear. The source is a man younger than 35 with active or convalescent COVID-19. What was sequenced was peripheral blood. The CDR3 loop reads CASSPDITGELFF. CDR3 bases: TGTGCCAGCAGCCCCGACATCACCGGGGAGCTGTTTTTT.